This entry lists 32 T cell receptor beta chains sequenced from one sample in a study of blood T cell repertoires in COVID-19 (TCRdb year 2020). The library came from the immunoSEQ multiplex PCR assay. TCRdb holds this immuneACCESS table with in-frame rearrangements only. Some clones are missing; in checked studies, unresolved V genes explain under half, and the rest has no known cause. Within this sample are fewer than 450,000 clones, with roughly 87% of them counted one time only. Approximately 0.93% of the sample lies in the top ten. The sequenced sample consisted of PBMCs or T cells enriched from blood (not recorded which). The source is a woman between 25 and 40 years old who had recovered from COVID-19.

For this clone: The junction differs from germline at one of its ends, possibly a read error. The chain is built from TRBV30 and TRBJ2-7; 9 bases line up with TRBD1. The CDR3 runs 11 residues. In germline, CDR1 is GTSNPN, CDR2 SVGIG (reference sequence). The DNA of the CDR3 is TGTGCCTGGAGGACCCCGGGACAGGGATTATTC. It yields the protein CAWRTPGQGLF.

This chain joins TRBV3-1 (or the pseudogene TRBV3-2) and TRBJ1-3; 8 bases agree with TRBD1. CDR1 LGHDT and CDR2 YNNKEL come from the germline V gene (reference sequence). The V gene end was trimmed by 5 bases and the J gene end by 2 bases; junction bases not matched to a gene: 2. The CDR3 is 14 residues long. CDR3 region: CASSNRGTGNTIYF. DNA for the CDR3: TGTGCCAGCAGCAACAGGGGGACTGGAAACACCATATATTTT.

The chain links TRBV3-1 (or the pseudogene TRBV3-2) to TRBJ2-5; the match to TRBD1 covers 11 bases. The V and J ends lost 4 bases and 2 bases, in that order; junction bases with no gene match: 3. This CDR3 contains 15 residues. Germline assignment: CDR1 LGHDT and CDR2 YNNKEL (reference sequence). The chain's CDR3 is CASSPGTGGQETQYF. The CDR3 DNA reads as TGTGCCAGCAGCCCGGGGACAGGGGGGCAAGAGACCCAGTACTTC.

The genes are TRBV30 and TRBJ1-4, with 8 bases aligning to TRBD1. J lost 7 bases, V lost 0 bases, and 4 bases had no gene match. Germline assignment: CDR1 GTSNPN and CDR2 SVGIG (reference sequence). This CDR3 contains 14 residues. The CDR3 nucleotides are TGTGCCTGGAGTGTATCAGGGGGCCTTGAAAAACTGTTTTTT. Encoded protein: CAWSVSGGLEKLFF. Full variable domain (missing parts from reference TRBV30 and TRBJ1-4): SQTIHQWPATLVQPVGSPLSLECTVEGTSNPNLYWYRQAAGRGLQLLFYSVGIGQISSEVPQNLSASRPQDRQFILSSKKLLLSDSGFYLCAWSVSGGLEKLFFGSGTQLSVL.

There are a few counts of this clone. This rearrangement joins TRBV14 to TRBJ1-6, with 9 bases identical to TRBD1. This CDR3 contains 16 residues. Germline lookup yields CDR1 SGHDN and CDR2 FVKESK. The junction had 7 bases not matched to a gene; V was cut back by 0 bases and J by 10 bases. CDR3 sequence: CASSQDHGTGSSPLHF. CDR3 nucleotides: TGTGCCAGCAGCCAAGATCACGGGACAGGGTCATCACCCCTCCACTTT.

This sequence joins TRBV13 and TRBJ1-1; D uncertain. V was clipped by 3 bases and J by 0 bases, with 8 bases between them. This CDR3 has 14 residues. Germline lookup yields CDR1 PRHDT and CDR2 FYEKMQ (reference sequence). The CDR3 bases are TGTGCCAGCAGCTTGCCCCAGATGAACACTGAAGCTTTCTTT. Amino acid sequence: CASSLPQMNTEAFF.

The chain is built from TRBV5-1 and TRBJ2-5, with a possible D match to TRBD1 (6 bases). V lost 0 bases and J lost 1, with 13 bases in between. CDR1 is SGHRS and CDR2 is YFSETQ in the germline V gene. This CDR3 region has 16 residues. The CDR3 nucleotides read TGCGCCAGCAGCTTGGCCCTTACAGGGAGCCAAGAGACCCAGTACTTC. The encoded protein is CASSLALTGSQETQYF.

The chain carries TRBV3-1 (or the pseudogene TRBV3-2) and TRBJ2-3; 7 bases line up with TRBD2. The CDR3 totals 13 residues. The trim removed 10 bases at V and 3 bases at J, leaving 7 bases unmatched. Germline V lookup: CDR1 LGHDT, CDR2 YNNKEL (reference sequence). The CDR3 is CATRAGITDTQYF. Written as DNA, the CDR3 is TGTGCCACCCGAGCGGGGATAACAGATACGCAGTATTTT.

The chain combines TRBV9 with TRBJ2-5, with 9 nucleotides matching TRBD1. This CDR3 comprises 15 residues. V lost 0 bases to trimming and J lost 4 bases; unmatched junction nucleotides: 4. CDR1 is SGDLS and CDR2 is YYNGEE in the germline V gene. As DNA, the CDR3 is TGTGCCAGCAGCGTAGGGGGACAGGGAGGAGAGACCCAGTACTTC. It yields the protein CASSVGGQGGETQYF.

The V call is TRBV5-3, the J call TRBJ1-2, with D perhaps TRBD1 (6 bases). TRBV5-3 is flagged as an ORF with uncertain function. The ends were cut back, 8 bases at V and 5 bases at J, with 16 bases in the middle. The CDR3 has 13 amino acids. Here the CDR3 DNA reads TGTGCCAGCTCCCGAGGAACAGGGTATGGCTACACCTTC. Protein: CASSRGTGYGYTF.

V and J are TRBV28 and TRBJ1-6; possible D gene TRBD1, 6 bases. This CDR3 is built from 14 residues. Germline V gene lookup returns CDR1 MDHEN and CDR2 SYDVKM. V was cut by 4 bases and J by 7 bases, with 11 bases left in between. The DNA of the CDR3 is TGTGCCAGCAGTTGGGGGGGGCGGAATTCACCCCTCCACTTT. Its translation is CASSWGGRNSPLHF. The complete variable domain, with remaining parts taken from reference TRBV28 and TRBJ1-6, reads DVKVTQSSRYLVKRTGEKVFLECVQDMDHENMFWYRQDPGLGLRLIYFSYDVKMKEKGDIPEGYSVSREKKERFSLILESASTNQTSMYLCASSWGGRNSPLHFGNGTRLTVT.

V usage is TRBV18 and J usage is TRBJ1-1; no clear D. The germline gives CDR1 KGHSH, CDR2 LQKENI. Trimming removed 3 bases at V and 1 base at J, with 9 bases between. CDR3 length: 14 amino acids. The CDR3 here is CASSPESPNTEAFF. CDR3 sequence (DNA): TGTGCCAGCTCACCTGAGTCCCCGAACACTGAAGCTTTCTTT.

CDR3 protein: CAWSATGYEQYF. The DNA for the CDR3 is TGTGCCTGGAGTGCGACAGGTTACGAGCAGTACTTC. The chain is built from TRBV30 and TRBJ2-7; a possible D gene is TRBD1 (6 bases). V lost 1 base, J lost 4 bases, and 8 bases lay in between. This CDR3 is built from 12 residues. Per germline, CDR1 GTSNPN and CDR2 SVGIG (reference sequence).

The CDR3 loop reads CASSLVSVSGNTIYF. CDR3 DNA: TGTGCCAGCAGCTTAGTCTCGGTTTCGGGAAACACCATATATTTT. The chain uses TRBV7-9 and TRBJ1-3; no definite D call. CDR1 SEHNR and CDR2 FQNEAQ come from the germline V gene (reference sequence). The V gene lost 1 base and the J gene lost 4 bases, with 11 bases spanning the gap. The CDR3 loop spans 15 amino acids.

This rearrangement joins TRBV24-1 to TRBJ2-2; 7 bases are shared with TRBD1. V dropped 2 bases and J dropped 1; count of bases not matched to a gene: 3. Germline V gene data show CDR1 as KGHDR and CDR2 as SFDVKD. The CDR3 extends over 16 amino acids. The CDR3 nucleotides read TGTGCCACCAGTGATTCTGGACAGGTGAACACCGGGGAGCTGTTTTTT. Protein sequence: CATSDSGQVNTGELFF.

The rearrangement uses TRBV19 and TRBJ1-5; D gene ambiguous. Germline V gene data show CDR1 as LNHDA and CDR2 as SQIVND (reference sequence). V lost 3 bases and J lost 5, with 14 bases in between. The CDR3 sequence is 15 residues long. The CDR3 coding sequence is TGTGCCAGTAGTATCGGGAGGGCCTTCGATCAGCCCCAGCATTTT. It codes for CASSIGRAFDQPQHF.

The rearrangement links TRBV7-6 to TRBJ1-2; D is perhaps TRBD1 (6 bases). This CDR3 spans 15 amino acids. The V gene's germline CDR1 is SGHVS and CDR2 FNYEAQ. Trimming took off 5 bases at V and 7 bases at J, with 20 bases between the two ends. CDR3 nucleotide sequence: TGTGCCAGCAGCCCGGCCGGGGGGGCCGGTGGTGGCTACACCTTC. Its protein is CASSPAGGAGGGYTF. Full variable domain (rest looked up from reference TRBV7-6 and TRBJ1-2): GAGVSQSPRYKVTKRGQDVALRCDPISGHVSLYWYRQALGQGPEFLTYFNYEAQQDKSGLPNDRFSAERPEGSISTLTIQRTEQRDSAMYRCASSPAGGAGGGYTFGSGTRLTVV.

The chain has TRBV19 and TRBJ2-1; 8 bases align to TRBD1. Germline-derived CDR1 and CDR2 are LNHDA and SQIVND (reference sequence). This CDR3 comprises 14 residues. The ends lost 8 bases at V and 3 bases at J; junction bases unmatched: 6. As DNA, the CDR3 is TGTGCCAGTTCCTCCGGACAGGGCTACAATGAGCAGTTCTTC. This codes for CASSSGQGYNEQFF. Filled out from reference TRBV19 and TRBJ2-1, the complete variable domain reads DGGITQSPKYLFRKEGQNVTLSCEQNLNHDAMYWYRQDPGQGLRLIYYSQIVNDFQKGDIAEGYSVSREKKESFPLTVTSAQKNPTAFYLCASSSGQGYNEQFFGPGTRLTVL.

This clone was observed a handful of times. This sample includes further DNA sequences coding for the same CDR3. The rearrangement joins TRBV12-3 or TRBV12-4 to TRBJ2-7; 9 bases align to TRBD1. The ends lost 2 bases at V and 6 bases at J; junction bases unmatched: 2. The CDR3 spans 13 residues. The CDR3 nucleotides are TGTGCCAGCAGTTTAAGACAGGGGGGCGAGCAGTACTTC. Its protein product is CASSLRQGGEQYF.

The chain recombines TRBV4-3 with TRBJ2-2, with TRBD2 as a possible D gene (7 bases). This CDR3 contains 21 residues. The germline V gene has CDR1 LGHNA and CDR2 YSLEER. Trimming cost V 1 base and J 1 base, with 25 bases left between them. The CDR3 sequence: CASSQVGVRGGVGLNTGELFF. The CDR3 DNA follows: TGCGCCAGCAGCCAAGTTGGTGTTCGAGGGGGGGTCGGATTGAACACCGGGGAGCTGTTTTTT.

In DNA, the CDR3 is TGCGCCAGCAGCCCCCTGGCCCGGGGAGGTAACGAGCAGTACTTC. It encodes CASSPLARGGNEQYF. The gene calls are TRBV4-3 and TRBJ2-7, with D possibly matching TRBD2 (6 bases). Trimming left V 4 bases short and J 5 bases short, with 18 bases between. Germline CDR1 reads LGHNA; CDR2 reads YSLEER. This CDR3 region has 15 residues.

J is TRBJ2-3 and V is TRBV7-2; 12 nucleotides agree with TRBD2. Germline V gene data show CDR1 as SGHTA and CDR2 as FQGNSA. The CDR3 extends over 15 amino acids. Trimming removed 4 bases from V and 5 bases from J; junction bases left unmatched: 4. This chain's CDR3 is CASSSSGGAVDTQYF. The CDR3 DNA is TGTGCCAGCAGCTCTAGCGGGGGGGCCGTAGATACGCAGTATTTT. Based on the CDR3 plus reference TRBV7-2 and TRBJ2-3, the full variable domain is GAGVSQSPSNKVTEKGKDVELRCDPISGHTALYWYRQSLGQGLEFLIYFQGNSAPDKSGLPSDRFSAERTGGSVSTLTIQRTQQEDSAVYLCASSSSGGAVDTQYFGPGTRLTVL.

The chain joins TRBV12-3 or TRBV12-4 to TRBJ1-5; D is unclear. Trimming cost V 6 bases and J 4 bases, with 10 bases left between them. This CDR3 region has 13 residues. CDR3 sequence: CASSQIGNQPQHF. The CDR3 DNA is TGTGCCAGCAGCCAAATCGGGAATCAGCCCCAGCATTTT.

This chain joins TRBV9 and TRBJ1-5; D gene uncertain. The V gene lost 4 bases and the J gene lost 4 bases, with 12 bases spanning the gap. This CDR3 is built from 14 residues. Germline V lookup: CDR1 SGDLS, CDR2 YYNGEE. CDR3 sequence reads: CASSPGQANQPQHF. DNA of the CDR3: TGTGCCAGCAGCCCCGGTCAGGCAAATCAGCCCCAGCATTTT.

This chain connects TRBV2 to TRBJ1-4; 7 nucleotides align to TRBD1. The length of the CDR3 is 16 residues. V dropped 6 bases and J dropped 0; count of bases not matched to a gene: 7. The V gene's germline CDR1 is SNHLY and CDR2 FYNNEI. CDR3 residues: CASRKGQATTNEKLFF. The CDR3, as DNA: TGTGCCAGCAGAAAAGGACAGGCTACAACTAATGAAAAACTGTTTTTT.

The CDR3: CASSSQGYGSDTQYF. For the CDR3, the DNA is TGCGCCAGCAGCTCGCAGGGTTATGGGTCAGATACGCAGTATTTT. The V call is TRBV5-1, the J call TRBJ2-3, with D perhaps matching TRBD1 (5 bases). The CDR3 extends over 15 amino acids. Trimming stripped 3 bases from V and 4 bases from J, with 15 bases between. Per the germline V gene, CDR1 is SGHRS and CDR2 is YFSETQ.

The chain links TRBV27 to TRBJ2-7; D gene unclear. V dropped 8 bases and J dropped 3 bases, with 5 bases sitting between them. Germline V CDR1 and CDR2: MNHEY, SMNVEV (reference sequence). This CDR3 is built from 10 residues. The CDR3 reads CASGRYEQYF. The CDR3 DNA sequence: TGTGCCAGCGGCCGCTACGAGCAGTACTTC.

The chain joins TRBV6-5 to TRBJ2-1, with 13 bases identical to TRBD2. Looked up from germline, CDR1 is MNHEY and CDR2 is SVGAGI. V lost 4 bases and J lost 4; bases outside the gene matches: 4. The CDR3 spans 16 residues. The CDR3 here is CASSSGTSGAYNEQFF. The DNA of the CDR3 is TGTGCCAGCAGTTCAGGGACTAGCGGGGCTTACAATGAGCAGTTCTTC.

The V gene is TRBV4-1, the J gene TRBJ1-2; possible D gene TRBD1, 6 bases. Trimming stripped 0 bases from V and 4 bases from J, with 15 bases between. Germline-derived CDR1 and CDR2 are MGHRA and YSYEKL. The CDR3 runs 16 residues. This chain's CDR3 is CASSQEGAGTTYGYTF. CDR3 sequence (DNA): TGCGCCAGCAGCCAAGAGGGGGCAGGGACTACCTATGGCTACACCTTC.

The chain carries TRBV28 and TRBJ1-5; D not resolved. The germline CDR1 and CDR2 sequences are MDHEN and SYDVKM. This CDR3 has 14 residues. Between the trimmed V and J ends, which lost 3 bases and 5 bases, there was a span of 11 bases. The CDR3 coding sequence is TGTGCCAGCAGTTTTTATCTCCGGGATCAGCCCCAGCATTTT. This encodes CASSFYLRDQPQHF. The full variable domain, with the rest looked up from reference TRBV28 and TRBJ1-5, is DVKVTQSSRYLVKRTGEKVFLECVQDMDHENMFWYRQDPGLGLRLIYFSYDVKMKEKGDIPEGYSVSREKKERFSLILESASTNQTSMYLCASSFYLRDQPQHFGDGTRLSIL.

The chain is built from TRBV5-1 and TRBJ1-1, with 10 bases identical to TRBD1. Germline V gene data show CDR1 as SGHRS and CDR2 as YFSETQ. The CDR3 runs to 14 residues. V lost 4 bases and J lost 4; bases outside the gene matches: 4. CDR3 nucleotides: TGCGCCAGCAGCGGGACAGGGGCCGGCACTGAAGCTTTCTTT. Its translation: CASSGTGAGTEAFF.

The CDR3 sequence: CASSLTGDVTQYF. The CDR3 DNA reads as TGTGCCAGCAGTTTAACAGGGGATGTGACCCAGTACTTC. The chain carries TRBV28 and TRBJ2-5; 7 nucleotides align to TRBD1. The CDR3 extends over 13 amino acids. With 2 bases clipped from V and 7 bases from J, the junction kept 4 bases outside the gene matches. Per germline, CDR1 MDHEN and CDR2 SYDVKM. Full variable domain (outside the CDR3, taken from reference TRBV28 and TRBJ2-5): DVKVTQSSRYLVKRTGEKVFLECVQDMDHENMFWYRQDPGLGLRLIYFSYDVKMKEKGDIPEGYSVSREKKERFSLILESASTNQTSMYLCASSLTGDVTQYFGPGTRLLVL.